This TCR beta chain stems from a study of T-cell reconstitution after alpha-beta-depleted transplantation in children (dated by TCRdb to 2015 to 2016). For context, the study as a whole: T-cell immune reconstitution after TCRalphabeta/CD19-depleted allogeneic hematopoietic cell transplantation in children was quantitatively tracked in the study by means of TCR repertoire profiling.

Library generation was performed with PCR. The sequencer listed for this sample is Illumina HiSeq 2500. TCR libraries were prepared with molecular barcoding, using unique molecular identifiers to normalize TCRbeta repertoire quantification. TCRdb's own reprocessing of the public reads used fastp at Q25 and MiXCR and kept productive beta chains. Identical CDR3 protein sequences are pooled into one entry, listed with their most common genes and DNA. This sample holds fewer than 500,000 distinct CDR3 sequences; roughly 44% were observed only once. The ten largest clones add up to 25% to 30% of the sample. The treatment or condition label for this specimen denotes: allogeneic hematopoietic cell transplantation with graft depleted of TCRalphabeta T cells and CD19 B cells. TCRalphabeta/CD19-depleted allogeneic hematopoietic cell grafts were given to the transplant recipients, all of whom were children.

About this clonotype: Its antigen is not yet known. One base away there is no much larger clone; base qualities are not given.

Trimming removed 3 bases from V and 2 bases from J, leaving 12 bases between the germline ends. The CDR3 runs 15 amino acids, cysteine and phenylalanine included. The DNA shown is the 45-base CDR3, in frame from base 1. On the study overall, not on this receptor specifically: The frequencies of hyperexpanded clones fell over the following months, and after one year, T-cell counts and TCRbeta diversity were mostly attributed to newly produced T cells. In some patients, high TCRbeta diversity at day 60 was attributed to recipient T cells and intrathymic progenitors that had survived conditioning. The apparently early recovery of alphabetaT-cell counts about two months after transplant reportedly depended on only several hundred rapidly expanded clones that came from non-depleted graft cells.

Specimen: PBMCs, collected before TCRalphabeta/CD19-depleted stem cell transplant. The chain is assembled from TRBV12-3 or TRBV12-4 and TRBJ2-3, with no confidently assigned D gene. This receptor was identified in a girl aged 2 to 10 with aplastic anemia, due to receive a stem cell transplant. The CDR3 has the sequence CASSFARYSTDTQYF. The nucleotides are TGTGCCAGCAGTTTTGCGAGATATTCCACAGATACGCAGTATTTT.